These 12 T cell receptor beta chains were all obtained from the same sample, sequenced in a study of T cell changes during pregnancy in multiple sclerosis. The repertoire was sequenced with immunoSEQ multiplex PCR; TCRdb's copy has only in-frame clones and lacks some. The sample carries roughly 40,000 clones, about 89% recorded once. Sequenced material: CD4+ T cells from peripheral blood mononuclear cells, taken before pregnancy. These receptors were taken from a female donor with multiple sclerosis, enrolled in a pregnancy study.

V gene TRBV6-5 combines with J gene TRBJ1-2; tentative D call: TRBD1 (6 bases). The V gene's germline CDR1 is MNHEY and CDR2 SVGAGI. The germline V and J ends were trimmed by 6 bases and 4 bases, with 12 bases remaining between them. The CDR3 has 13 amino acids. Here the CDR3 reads CASRLTGSYGYTF. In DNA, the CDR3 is TGTGCCAGCAGACTAACAGGGTCCTATGGCTACACCTTC.

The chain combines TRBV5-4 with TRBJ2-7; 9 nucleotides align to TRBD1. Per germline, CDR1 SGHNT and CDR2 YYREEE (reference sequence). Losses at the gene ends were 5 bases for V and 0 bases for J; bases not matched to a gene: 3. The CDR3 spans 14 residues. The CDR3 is CASRETGGSYEQYF. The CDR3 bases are TGTGCCAGCAGGGAGACAGGGGGCTCCTACGAGCAGTACTTC.

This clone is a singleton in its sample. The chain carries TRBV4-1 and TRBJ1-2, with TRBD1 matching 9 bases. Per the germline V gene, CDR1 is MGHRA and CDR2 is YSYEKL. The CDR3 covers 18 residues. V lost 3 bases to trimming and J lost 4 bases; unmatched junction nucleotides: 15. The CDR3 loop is CASSQERDRDLRGYGYTF. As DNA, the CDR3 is TGCGCCAGCAGCCAGGAGAGGGACAGGGATTTACGAGGCTATGGCTACACCTTC.

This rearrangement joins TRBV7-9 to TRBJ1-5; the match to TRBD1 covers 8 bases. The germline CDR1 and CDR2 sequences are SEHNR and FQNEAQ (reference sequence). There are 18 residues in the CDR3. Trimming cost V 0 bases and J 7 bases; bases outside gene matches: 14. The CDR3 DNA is TGTGCCAGCAGCTTAGCCCTTCAGGGACAGGCTCCCCCCCAGCCCCAGCATTTT. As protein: CASSLALQGQAPPQPQHF.

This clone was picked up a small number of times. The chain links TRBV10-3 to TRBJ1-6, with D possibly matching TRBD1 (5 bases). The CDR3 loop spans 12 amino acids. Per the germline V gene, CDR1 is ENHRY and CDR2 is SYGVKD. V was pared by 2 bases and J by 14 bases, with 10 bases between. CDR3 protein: CAISEGGVTLHF. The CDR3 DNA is TGTGCCATCAGTGAGGGAGGGGTGACCCTCCACTTT.

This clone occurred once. The DNA for the CDR3 is TGTGCCAGCTCACCACCGGAGACGACAGGGGTAGGCACCTTC. As protein: CASSPPETTGVGTF. The V and J genes are TRBV18 and TRBJ1-2, with TRBD1 matching 8 bases. The junction had 10 bases not matched to a gene; V was cut back by 0 bases and J by 13 bases. CDR3 length: 14 residues. Germline V CDR1 and CDR2: KGHSH, LQKENI.

In DNA, the CDR3 is TGTGCCAGCAGCTTAGTGGGAGATACCACCGGGGAGCTGTTTTTT. It translates to CASSLVGDTTGELFF. The rearrangement joins TRBV7-3 to TRBJ2-2, with D tentatively TRBD2 (5 bases). The germline V gene has CDR1 SGHTA and CDR2 FQGTGA. The CDR3 covers 15 residues. V dropped 2 bases and J dropped 4 bases, with 11 bases sitting between them. The full variable domain, completed using reference TRBV7-3 and TRBJ2-2, is GAGVSQTPSNKVTEKGKYVELRCDPISGHTALYWYRQSLGQGPEFLIYFQGTGAADDSGLPNDRFFAVRPEGSVSTLKIQRTERGDSAVYLCASSLVGDTTGELFFGEGSRLTVL.

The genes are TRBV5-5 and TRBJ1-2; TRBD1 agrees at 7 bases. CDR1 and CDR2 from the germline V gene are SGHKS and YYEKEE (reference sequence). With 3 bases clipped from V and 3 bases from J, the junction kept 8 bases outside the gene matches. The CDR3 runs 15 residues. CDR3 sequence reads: CASSSPLGGYYGYTF. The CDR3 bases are TGTGCCAGCAGCTCCCCGTTAGGGGGCTACTATGGCTACACCTTC.

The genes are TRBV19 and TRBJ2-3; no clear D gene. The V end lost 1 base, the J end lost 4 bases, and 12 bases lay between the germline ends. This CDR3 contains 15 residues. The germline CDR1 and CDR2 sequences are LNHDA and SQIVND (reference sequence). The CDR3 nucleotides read TGTGCCAGTAGTATAGGCTTGGGCATCTCAGATACGCAGTATTTT. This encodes CASSIGLGISDTQYF.

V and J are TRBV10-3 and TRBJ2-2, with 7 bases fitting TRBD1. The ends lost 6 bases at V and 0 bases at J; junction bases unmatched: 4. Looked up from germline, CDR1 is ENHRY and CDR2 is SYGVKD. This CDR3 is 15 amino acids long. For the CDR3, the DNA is TGTGCCATCAGCCCCGGACAGGCGAACACCGGGGAGCTGTTTTTT. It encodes CAISPGQANTGELFF.

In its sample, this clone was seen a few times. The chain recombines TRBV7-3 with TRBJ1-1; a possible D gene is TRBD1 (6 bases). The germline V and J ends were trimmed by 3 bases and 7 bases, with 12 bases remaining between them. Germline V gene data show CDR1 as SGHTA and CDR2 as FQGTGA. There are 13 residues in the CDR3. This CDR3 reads CASSFRQAGEAFF. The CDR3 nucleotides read TGTGCCAGCAGCTTCAGACAGGCGGGTGAAGCTTTCTTT.

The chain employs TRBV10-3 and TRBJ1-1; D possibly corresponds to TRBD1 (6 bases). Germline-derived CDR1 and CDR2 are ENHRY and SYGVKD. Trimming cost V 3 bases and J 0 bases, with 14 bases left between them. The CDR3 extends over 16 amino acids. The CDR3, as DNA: TGTGCCATCAGTGATGAGTGGGGGCGGTTGAACACTGAAGCTTTCTTT. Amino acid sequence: CAISDEWGRLNTEAFF.